The source of this TCR beta chain is a study of shared clonotypes between healthy human individuals. Findings of the study overall: When compared with the clonotypes that were shared by all four sorted-subset donors, the non-shared clonotypes turned out to have lower generation probabilities. A generally larger estimated richness was seen in naive subsets than in memory subsets.

Naivety among CD8 cells was defined by CD45RO negativity and positive CCR7 selection, thereby excluding terminally differentiated effector memory CD45RA+ cells. On this clone: Its antigen is currently unknown.

Between the trimmed V and J ends, which lost 0 bases and 8 bases, there was a span of 7 bases. Germline V gene sequence: CDR1 MNHEY, CDR2 SVGAGI. This CDR3 contains 13 residues. Sorted-subset replicate PCRs used approximately 190 ng of genomic DNA. This amount corresponded to 25,000 to 30,000 T cell genomes. The method was immunoSEQ multiplex PCR; TCRdb's version includes in-frame clones alone and lacks a portion of them. The table has approximately 600,000 clones, approximately 95% seen once. The sample was naive CD8+ T cells sorted from blood. The TCR comes from a woman aged 30 to 39 in good health. The chain links TRBV6-5 to TRBJ2-2; D unresolved. CDR3 coding DNA: TGTGCCAGCAGTTACTCGGAACAGGGGGAGCTGTTTTTT. This encodes CASSYSEQGELFF.